The 29 T cell receptor beta chains below were found in one sample sequenced in a study of T cells in Graves' hyperthyroidism and ophthalmopathy. The CDR3 regions of TCR beta were amplified from RNA transcripts. TCR CDR3 regions were first amplified by RT-PCR with HTBI primers. Via MiXCR, TCRdb re-called the multiplex PCR reads, giving one row per CDR3 protein. The table shows approximately 560,000 distinct CDR3 sequences, with 15% to 18% occurring only once. The sample comprised blood. Every receptor here comes from a woman younger than 45 with Graves' hyperthyroidism.

This chain connects TRBV12-3 or TRBV12-4 to TRBJ1-4; D gene ambiguous. The CDR3 length is 14 residues. V was trimmed by 0 bases and J by 8 bases, leaving 10 bases between them. The CDR3 loop is CASSLALLNEKLFF. CDR3 nucleotide sequence: TGTGCCAGCAGTTTAGCGCTACTAAACGAAAAACTGTTTTTT.

This clonotype was observed at least ten times. This chain links TRBV7-9 with TRBJ1-2, with 9 positions matching TRBD1. Germline CDR1 is SEHNR and CDR2 is FQNEAQ (reference sequence). V was clipped by 5 bases and J by 3 bases; unmatched bases: 7. The CDR3 runs to 15 residues. CDR3 in DNA: TGTGCCAGCAGCCACAGGGGGCGCTTGGACTATGGCTACACCTTC. Translation gives CASSHRGRLDYGYTF.

The chain links TRBV7-2 to TRBJ2-5; 8 bases agree with TRBD2. This CDR3 has 16 amino acids. J gave up 2 bases and V 5 bases, and 10 bases lay outside the gene matches. Looked up from germline, CDR1 is SGHTA and CDR2 is FQGNSA. For the CDR3, the DNA is TGTGCCAGCAGCCAGCTAGCGGGTGGGATACAAGAGACCCAGTACTTC. Protein sequence: CASSQLAGGIQETQYF.

The sample holds a few counts of this clonotype. The chain joins TRBV20-1 to TRBJ2-2; 8 nucleotides line up with TRBD1. The CDR3 has 15 amino acids. The junction had 8 bases not matched to a gene; V was cut back by 5 bases and J by 3 bases. Germline assignment: CDR1 DFQATT and CDR2 SNEGSKA (reference sequence). This CDR3 is CSAAGGPTYTGELFF. The CDR3 DNA sequence: TGCAGTGCTGCAGGGGGCCCTACCTACACCGGGGAGCTGTTTTTT.

DNA of the CDR3: TGCGCCAGCAGCTTGGGCATGGGGGGAGGAGATTCACCCCTCCACTTT. Amino acid sequence: CASSLGMGGGDSPLHF. The J gene is TRBJ1-6, the V gene TRBV5-1, with TRBD1 as a possible D gene (5 bases). Germline V gives CDR1 SGHRS, CDR2 YFSETQ. CDR3 size: 16 residues. V lost 0 bases and J lost 8, with 15 bases in between.

This chain uses TRBV28 with TRBJ2-7; D perhaps matches TRBD1 (6 bases). The germline V gene has CDR1 MDHEN and CDR2 SYDVKM. CDR3 size: 12 residues. Trimming took 8 bases from V and 3 from J, leaving 11 bases between them. The CDR3 bases are TGTGCCAGCCACAGGGAGCGCTACGAGCAGTACTTC. Translation: CASHRERYEQYF. Filled out from reference TRBV28 and TRBJ2-7, the complete variable domain reads DVKVTQSSRYLVKRTGEKVFLECVQDMDHENMFWYRQDPGLGLRLIYFSYDVKMKEKGDIPEGYSVSREKKERFSLILESASTNQTSMYLCASHRERYEQYFGPGTRLTVT.

This clonotype was seen at least ten times. A single base separates this from a much larger clone, so it may be a read error. The genes are TRBV4-2 and TRBJ1-1; D not resolved. Germline values: CDR1 LGHNA, CDR2 YNFKEQ. V lost 1 base and J 1 base, leaving 4 bases between the germline ends. CDR3 length equals 13 residues. The CDR3 DNA follows: TGTGCCAGCAGCCAAGCCAGGAACACTGAAGCTTTCTTT. Residues: CASSQARNTEAFF.

This clonotype was counted at least ten times. Here the CDR3 reads CASRSHIGENEKLFF. The CDR3 nucleotides are TGTGCCAGCAGGTCCCACATCGGGGAAAATGAAAAACTGTTTTTT. This sequence joins TRBV27 and TRBJ1-4; D not certain. Germline CDR1 MNHEY, CDR2 SMNVEV (reference sequence). This CDR3 has 15 residues. V lost 6 bases and J 5 bases, leaving 16 bases between the germline ends.

This clonotype was recorded many times. V usage is TRBV7-9 and J usage is TRBJ2-7, with 9 bases lining up with TRBD1. This CDR3 comprises 15 residues. The germline gives CDR1 SEHNR, CDR2 FQNEAQ (reference sequence). Trimming at V came to 5 bases and at J to 3 bases, leaving 8 bases not matched to a gene. The CDR3 DNA reads as TGTGCCAGCAGCACACACAGGGGGCCTAGCTACGAGCAGTACTTC. Protein sequence: CASSTHRGPSYEQYF. The full variable domain, completed using reference TRBV7-9 and TRBJ2-7, is DTGVSQNPRHKITKRGQNVTFRCDPISEHNRLYWYRQTLGQGPEFLTYFQNEAQLEKSRLLSDRFSAERPKGSFSTLEIQRTEQGDSAMYLCASSTHRGPSYEQYFGPGTRLTVT.

This clonotype was seen at least ten times. This chain uses TRBV7-2 with TRBJ2-7; D gene ambiguous. This CDR3 is built from 14 residues. Looked up from germline, CDR1 is SGHTA and CDR2 is FQGNSA. V lost 2 bases, J lost 2 bases, and 10 bases lay in between. This CDR3 reads CASSLTIGTYEQYF. The CDR3 DNA reads TGTGCCAGCAGCTTAACGATAGGGACCTACGAGCAGTACTTC. The complete variable domain, with remaining parts taken from reference TRBV7-2 and TRBJ2-7, reads GAGVSQSPSNKVTEKGKDVELRCDPISGHTALYWYRQSLGQGLEFLIYFQGNSAPDKSGLPSDRFSAERTGGSVSTLTIQRTQQEDSAVYLCASSLTIGTYEQYFGPGTRLTVT.

The sample holds a few counts of this clonotype. This sequence joins TRBV10-3 and TRBJ1-5, with D unclear. Germline loops: CDR1 ENHRY, CDR2 SYGVKD. This CDR3 comprises 14 residues. Trimming cost V 3 bases and J 5 bases, with 11 bases left between them. CDR3 nucleotide sequence: TGTGCCATCAGTGACCAGACAACGGATCAGCCCCAGCATTTT. Its protein product is CAISDQTTDQPQHF.

CDR3 bases: TGTGCCACCAGGGGGGGGGGAAACAATCAGCCCCAGCATTTT. It yields the protein CATRGGGNNQPQHF. V is TRBV24-1 and J is TRBJ1-5; a weak D match, TRBD1 (5 bases). The germline V gene has CDR1 KGHDR and CDR2 SFDVKD. CDR3 length: 14 amino acids. The V and J ends lost 7 bases and 3 bases respectively, with 12 bases between them.

Ten or more counts support this clonotype. The chain carries TRBV2 and TRBJ2-3, with D tentatively TRBD2 (6 bases). The CDR3 has 13 residues. Per germline, CDR1 SNHLY and CDR2 FYNNEI. V lost 8 bases and J lost 6, with 15 bases in between. In DNA, the CDR3 is TGTGCCAGCCGGGGCGACGGAGGGGATACGCAGTATTTT. It encodes CASRGDGGDTQYF. The whole variable domain, filled in from reference TRBV2 and TRBJ2-3, reads EPEVTQTPSHQVTQMGQEVILRCVPISNHLYFYWYRQILGQKVEFLVSFYNNEISEKSEIFDDQFSVERPDGSNFTLKIRSTKLEDSAMYFCASRGDGGDTQYFGPGTRLTVL.

This clonotype was recorded a few times. The CDR3 sequence: CASSRSEGRGVNEKLFF. For the CDR3, the DNA is TGTGCCAGCAGCCGATCGGAGGGCAGGGGAGTTAATGAAAAACTGTTTTTT. V and J are TRBV3-1 and TRBJ1-4; a possible D gene is TRBD1 (6 bases). The germline V and J ends were trimmed by 4 bases and 4 bases, with 19 bases remaining between them. CDR1 and CDR2 (germline): LGHDT, YNNKEL (reference sequence). The CDR3 consists of 17 residues.

This clonotype has ten or more counts. The chain combines TRBV27 with TRBJ2-7; the D is unclear. The CDR3 runs to 14 residues. CDR1 and CDR2 from the germline V gene are MNHEY and SMNVEV (reference sequence). V was cut by 5 bases and J by 4 bases, with 15 bases left in between. The CDR3 sequence: CASSGPAAMYEQYF. The CDR3 DNA follows: TGTGCCAGCAGTGGACCGGCGGCTATGTACGAGCAGTACTTC.

This clonotype was recorded a few times. The chain joins TRBV12-5 to TRBJ1-5, with TRBD1 as a possible D gene (5 bases). CDR1 LGHNT and CDR2 FRNRAP come from the germline V gene. V gave up 3 bases and J gave up 9 bases, with 15 bases separating them. The CDR3 consists of 14 residues. The chain's CDR3 is CASGLTPRVGPQHF. The CDR3 DNA is TGTGCTAGTGGTTTAACCCCCAGGGTCGGGCCCCAGCATTTT.

This chain joins TRBV7-3 and TRBJ1-1; 8 bases map to TRBD1. V dropped 5 bases and J dropped 5; count of bases not matched to a gene: 10. This CDR3 region has 15 residues. Germline V gene data show CDR1 as SGHTA and CDR2 as FQGTGA. The DNA for the CDR3 is TGTGCCAGCAGCACATCAGGGGGCTCGAGGACTGAAGCTTTCTTT. It specifies CASSTSGGSRTEAFF. The full variable domain, with the rest looked up from reference TRBV7-3 and TRBJ1-1, is GAGVSQTPSNKVTEKGKYVELRCDPISGHTALYWYRQSLGQGPEFLIYFQGTGAADDSGLPNDRFFAVRPEGSVSTLKIQRTERGDSAVYLCASSTSGGSRTEAFFGQGTRLTVV.

This clonotype was observed a handful of times. The chain combines TRBV6-1 with TRBJ2-3; 9 bases agree with TRBD1. The CDR3 totals 12 residues. CDR1 and CDR2 from the germline V gene are MNHNS and SASEGT. The V gene end was trimmed by 6 bases and the J gene end by 11 bases; junction bases not matched to a gene: 6. CDR3 sequence (DNA): TGTGCCAGCAGCAACAGGGGGCGTTTGCAGTATTTT. This codes for CASSNRGRLQYF.

This chain joins TRBV11-3 and TRBJ2-1, with D possibly being TRBD1 or TRBD2 (5 bases each). V lost 3 bases and J 0 bases, leaving 9 bases between the germline ends. The CDR3 has 15 amino acids. The germline CDR1 and CDR2 sequences are SGHNT and YENEEA. CDR3 in amino acids: CASSFRDASYNEQFF. The CDR3 DNA sequence: TGTGCCAGCAGCTTTCGGGACGCCTCCTACAATGAGCAGTTCTTC.

V is TRBV11-1 and J is TRBJ2-2; TRBD1 agrees at 7 bases. The germline V gene encodes CDR1 SGHAT and CDR2 FQDESV (reference sequence). CDR3 size: 15 residues. V lost 3 bases, J lost 5 bases, and 6 bases stayed unmatched. Here the CDR3 DNA reads TGTGCCAGCAGCTTTGACAGGGTAGTAACCGGGGAGCTGTTTTTT. This translates into CASSFDRVVTGELFF.

This clonotype has ten or more counts. The chain employs TRBV7-2 and TRBJ2-7; TRBD1 agrees at 8 bases. The V gene's germline CDR1 is SGHTA and CDR2 FQGNSA. V trimming: 4 bases; J trimming: 5 bases; junction bases outside the gene matches: 7. The CDR3 extends over 14 amino acids. The CDR3 region is CASSSRATGDEQYF. In nucleotides, the CDR3 is TGTGCCAGCAGCTCCCGCGCGACAGGGGACGAGCAGTACTTC.

This clonotype was found many times. The chain has TRBV7-9 and TRBJ1-6; D not certain. The CDR3 length is 17 residues. Looked up from germline, CDR1 is SEHNR and CDR2 is FQNEAQ (reference sequence). Trimming pared 6 bases from V and 1 base from J, leaving 16 bases between. In DNA, the CDR3 is TGTGCCAGCAGTCCGGACCGTCCCGAATCCTATAATTCACCCCTCCACTTT. It encodes CASSPDRPESYNSPLHF.

This clonotype appeared a few times. This rearrangement joins TRBV19 to TRBJ2-1, with TRBD2 matching 7 bases. The CDR3 runs 15 residues. The V gene end was trimmed by 5 bases and the J gene end by 8 bases; junction bases not matched to a gene: 12. Germline CDR1 LNHDA, CDR2 SQIVND (reference sequence). CDR3 DNA sequence: TGTGCCAGTAGTCGCGACGTGGCGGGAGATTATGAGCAGTTCTTC. Amino acid sequence: CASSRDVAGDYEQFF.

The CDR3 reads CASSFSSGRINEQFF. In DNA, the CDR3 is TGTGCCAGCAGTTTTAGTAGCGGGAGGATAAATGAGCAGTTCTTC. The chain combines TRBV27 with TRBJ2-1, with 10 bases lining up with TRBD2. There are 15 residues in the CDR3. From germline, CDR1 is MNHEY and CDR2 SMNVEV (reference sequence). V lost 3 bases, J lost 7 bases, and 6 bases stayed unmatched.

The gene calls are TRBV11-2 and TRBJ2-3; D is possibly TRBD2 (6 bases). CDR1 is SGHAT and CDR2 is FQNNGV in the germline V gene. Deletions cut 2 bases from V and 0 bases from J, with 15 bases between. This CDR3 region has 17 residues. CDR3 nucleotide sequence: TGTGCCAGCAGCTTACGGTTAGGGGACTCTAGCACAGATACGCAGTATTTT. It is translated as CASSLRLGDSSTDTQYF. Full variable domain (outside the CDR3, taken from reference TRBV11-2 and TRBJ2-3): EAGVAQSPRYKIIEKRQSVAFWCNPISGHATLYWYQQILGQGPKLLIQFQNNGVVDDSQLPKDRFSAERLKGVDSTLKIQPAKLEDSAVYLCASSLRLGDSSTDTQYFGPGTRLTVL.

This chain connects TRBV28 to TRBJ1-2; D gene unclear. Trimming took off 6 bases at V and 0 bases at J, with 5 bases between the two ends. The CDR3 runs to 12 residues. Per the germline V gene, CDR1 is MDHEN and CDR2 is SYDVKM. The DNA for the CDR3 is TGTGCCAGCAGAAACCCTAACTATGGCTACACCTTC. Protein sequence: CASRNPNYGYTF.

This clonotype was counted between two and nine times. CDR3 loop: CASSPTDRAQPSGYTF. In nucleotides, the CDR3 is TGTGCCAGCTCACCCACAGACAGGGCCCAACCTTCAGGCTACACCTTC. V and J are TRBV18 and TRBJ1-2, with 7 bases lining up with TRBD1. V gave up 3 bases and J gave up 8 bases; unmatched junction bases: 15. Germline-derived CDR1 and CDR2 are KGHSH and LQKENI. This CDR3 has 16 residues.

This clonotype came up many times. The chain is built from TRBV5-5 and TRBJ2-1; tentatively, D is TRBD2 (5 bases). The CDR3 is 14 residues long. With 4 bases removed from V and 8 bases from J, the gap between germline ends came to 16 bases. CDR1 and CDR2 (germline): SGHKS, YYEKEE (reference sequence). Here the CDR3 DNA reads TGTGCCAGCAGCCGGCTTTGGGGAGTGGATGAGCAGTTCTTC. Its protein is CASSRLWGVDEQFF.

This sequence joins TRBV27 and TRBJ2-7; TRBD2 matches 7 bases. The germline CDR1 and CDR2 sequences are MNHEY and SMNVEV (reference sequence). The CDR3 has 14 amino acids. Unmatched junction bases numbered 4, after V lost 2 bases and J lost 3 bases. CDR3 bases: TGTGCCAGCAGTTTACGGGCTAGCGGCTACGAGCAGTACTTC. It is translated as CASSLRASGYEQYF.